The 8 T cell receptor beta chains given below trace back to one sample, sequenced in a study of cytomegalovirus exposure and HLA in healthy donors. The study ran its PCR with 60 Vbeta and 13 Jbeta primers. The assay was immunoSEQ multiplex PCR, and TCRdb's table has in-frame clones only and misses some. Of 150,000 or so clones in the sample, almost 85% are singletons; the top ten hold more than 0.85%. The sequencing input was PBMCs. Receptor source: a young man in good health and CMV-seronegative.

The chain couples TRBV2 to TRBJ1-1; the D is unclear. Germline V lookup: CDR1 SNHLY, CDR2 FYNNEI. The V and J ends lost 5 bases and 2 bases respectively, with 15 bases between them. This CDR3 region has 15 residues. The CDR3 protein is CASSKSNSYNTEAFF. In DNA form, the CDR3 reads TGTGCCAGCAGTAAGTCGAACAGTTACAACACTGAAGCTTTCTTT.

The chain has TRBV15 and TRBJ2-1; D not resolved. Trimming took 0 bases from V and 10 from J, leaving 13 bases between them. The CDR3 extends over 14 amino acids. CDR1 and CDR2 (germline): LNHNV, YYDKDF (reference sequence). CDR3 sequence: CATSRDMAATEQFF. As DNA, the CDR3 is TGTGCCACCAGCAGAGATATGGCGGCCACGGAGCAGTTCTTC.

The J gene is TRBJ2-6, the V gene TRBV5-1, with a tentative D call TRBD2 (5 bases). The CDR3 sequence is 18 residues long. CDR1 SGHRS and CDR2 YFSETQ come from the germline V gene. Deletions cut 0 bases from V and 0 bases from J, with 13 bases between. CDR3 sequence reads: CASSLGWGADSGANVLTF. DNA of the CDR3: TGCGCCAGCAGCTTGGGGTGGGGAGCCGACTCTGGGGCCAACGTCCTGACTTTC.

CDR3 amino acids: CASSSRAGVPTESPYEQYF. CDR3 DNA sequence: TGTGCCAGCAGTTCCCGAGCCGGGGTCCCCACAGAATCTCCCTACGAGCAGTACTTC. The rearrangement links TRBV27 to TRBJ2-7, with D tentatively TRBD2 (5 bases). Germline-derived CDR1 and CDR2 are MNHEY and SMNVEV (reference sequence). The CDR3 is made up of 19 amino acids. V was shortened by 4 bases and J by 2 bases, with 27 bases between the two germline ends.

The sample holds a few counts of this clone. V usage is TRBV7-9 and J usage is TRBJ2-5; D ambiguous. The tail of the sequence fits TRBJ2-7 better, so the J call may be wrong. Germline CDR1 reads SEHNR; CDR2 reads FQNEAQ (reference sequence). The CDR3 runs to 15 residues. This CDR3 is CASSSAGWKAYEQYF. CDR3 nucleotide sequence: TGTGCCAGCAGCTCGGCCGGGTGGAAAGCCTACGAGCAGTACTTC.

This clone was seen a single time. The CDR3 sequence: CASSPLPPLTSTEAFF. The CDR3 DNA sequence: TGTGCCAGCTCACCACTTCCCCCCCTTACAAGCACTGAAGCTTTCTTT. The V and J genes are TRBV18 and TRBJ1-1; no firm D call. This CDR3 contains 16 residues. Germline-derived CDR1 and CDR2 are KGHSH and LQKENI. The V gene lost 1 base and the J gene lost 4 bases, with 16 bases spanning the gap.

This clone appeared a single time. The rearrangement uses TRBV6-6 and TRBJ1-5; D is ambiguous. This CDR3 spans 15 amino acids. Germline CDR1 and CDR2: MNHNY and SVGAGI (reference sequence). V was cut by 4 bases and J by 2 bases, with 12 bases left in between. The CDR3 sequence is CASSLTGEGNQPQHF. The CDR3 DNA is TGTGCCAGCAGTTTAACCGGAGAGGGCAATCAGCCCCAGCATTTT.

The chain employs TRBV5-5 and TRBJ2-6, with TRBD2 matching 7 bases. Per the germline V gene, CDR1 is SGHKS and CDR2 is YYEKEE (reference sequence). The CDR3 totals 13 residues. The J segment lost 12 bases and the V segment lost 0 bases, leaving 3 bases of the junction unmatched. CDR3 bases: TGTGCCAGCAGCTTGGCCTGGGAGGGCGTCCTGACTTTC. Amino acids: CASSLAWEGVLTF.